The clone carrying this T cell receptor (beta chain) was picked up one time. Its matching antigen is unknown. The sample comes from a study of post-analysis software for immune sequencing data. CDR3 size: 14 residues. Germline loops: CDR1 SGHTA, CDR2 FQGTGA. V shed 1 base and J shed 3 bases, with 9 bases lying between them. Incorporated into the TCR beta cDNA libraries were unique molecular identifiers, which served to reduce PCR and sequencing biases. Using its own MiXCR run on the PCR reads, TCRdb lists one record per CDR3 protein. The table shows almost 700,000 distinct CDR3 sequences, with 55% to 60% occurring only once. General observations from the study: Versus controls, multiple sclerosis patients showed significantly lower diversity (normalized Chao1). Samples made in the same batch grouped tightly together by F measure. The five TRBV segments detected at higher frequency in patients than in controls included TRBV5-6, TRBV5-1 and TRBV20-1.

The chain combines TRBV7-3 with TRBJ1-1; maybe TRBD1 (6 bases). The sample taken for sequencing was blood. The source of this sequence is a girl aged 2 to 10 with multiple sclerosis. The chain's CDR3 is CASSLNSGDTEAFF. CDR3 coding DNA: TGTGCCAGCAGCTTAAATTCAGGGGACACTGAAGCTTTCTTT.